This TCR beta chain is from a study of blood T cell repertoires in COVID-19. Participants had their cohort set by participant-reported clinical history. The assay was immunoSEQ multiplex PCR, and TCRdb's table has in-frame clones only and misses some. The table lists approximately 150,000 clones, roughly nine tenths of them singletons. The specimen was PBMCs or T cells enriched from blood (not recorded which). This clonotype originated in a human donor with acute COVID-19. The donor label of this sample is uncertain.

CDR3 sequence reads: CASSRGPSTDTQYF. In DNA, the CDR3 is TGTGCCAGCTCGCGGGGCCCTAGCACAGATACGCAGTATTTT. The chain combines TRBV6-5 with TRBJ2-3, with a tentative D call TRBD2 (6 bases). V lost 8 bases and J 0 bases, leaving 12 bases between the germline ends. Germline assignment: CDR1 MNHEY and CDR2 SVGAGI. This CDR3 region has 14 residues.